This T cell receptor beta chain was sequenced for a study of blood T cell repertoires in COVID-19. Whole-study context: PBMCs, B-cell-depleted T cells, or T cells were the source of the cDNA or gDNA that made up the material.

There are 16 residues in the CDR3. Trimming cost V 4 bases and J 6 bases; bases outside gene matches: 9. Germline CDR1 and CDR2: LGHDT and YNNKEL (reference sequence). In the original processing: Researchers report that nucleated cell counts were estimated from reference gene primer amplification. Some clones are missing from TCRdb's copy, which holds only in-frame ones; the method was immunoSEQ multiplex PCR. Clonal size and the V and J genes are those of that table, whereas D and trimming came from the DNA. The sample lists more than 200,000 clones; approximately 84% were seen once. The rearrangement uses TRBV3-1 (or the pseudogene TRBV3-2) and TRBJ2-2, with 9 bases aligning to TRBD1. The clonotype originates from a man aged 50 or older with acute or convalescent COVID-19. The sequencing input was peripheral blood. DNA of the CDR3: TGTGCCAGCAGCCTGCTCCCCGGGACAGGGCCCGGGGAGCTGTTTTTT. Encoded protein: CASSLLPGTGPGELFF.